This T cell receptor beta chain was found in a study of T-cell memory formation after mild COVID-19. The TCR alpha and TCR beta cDNA libraries, bearing sample barcodes and UMIs, were generated by 5'RACE using constant-segment primers. Each CDR3 protein gets one entry after TCRdb re-called the 5' RACE reads with MiXCR. Altogether a few hundred thousand distinct CDR3 sequences are present, under 30% being singletons, with the ten largest covering roughly 13%. This clonotype was found a few times. What it binds is not known. Findings and limits, study-wide: Later expanders leaned CD4+, whereas clones that contracted between day 15 and 85 were balanced CD4/CD8. Contracting CD4+ clones lay largely in CM and EM, with CD8+ ones residing in EMRA.

Losses at the gene ends were 5 bases for V and 0 bases for J; bases not matched to a gene: 13. CDR3 length: 20 amino acids. The sequenced sample was PBMCs or a T cell subset sorted from them (not recorded which). This chain connects TRBV12-3 or TRBV12-4 to TRBJ2-3, with 14 positions matching TRBD2. This clonotype was obtained from an adult woman who had mild COVID-19 (a few samples of this study predate the infection). Cell type and time point are not known. DNA for the CDR3: TGTGCCAGCAGTCGAAAGTACGGGACTAGCGGGAGTGGGAGCACAGATACGCAGTATTTT. This codes for CASSRKYGTSGSGSTDTQYF.